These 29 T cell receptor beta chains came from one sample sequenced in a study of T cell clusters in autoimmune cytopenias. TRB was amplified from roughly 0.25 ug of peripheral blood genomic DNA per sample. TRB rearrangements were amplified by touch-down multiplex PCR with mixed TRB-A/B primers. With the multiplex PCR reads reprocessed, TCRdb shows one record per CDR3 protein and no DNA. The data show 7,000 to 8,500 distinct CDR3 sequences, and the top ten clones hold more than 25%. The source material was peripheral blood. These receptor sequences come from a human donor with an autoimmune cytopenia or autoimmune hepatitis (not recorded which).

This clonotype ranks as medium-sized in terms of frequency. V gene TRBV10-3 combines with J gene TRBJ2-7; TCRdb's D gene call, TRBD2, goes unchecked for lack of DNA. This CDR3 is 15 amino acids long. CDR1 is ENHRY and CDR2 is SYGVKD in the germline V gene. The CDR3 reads CAISESTSGIYEQYF.

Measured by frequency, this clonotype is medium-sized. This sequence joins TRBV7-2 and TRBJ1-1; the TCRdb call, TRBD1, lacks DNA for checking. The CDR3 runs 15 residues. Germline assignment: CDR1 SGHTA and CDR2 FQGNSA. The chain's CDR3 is CASSTTGSGDTEAFF.

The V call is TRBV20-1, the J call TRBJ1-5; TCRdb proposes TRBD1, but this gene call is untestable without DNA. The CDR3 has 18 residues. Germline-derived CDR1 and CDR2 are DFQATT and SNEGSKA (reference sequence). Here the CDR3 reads CSARKGQGAFYSNQPQHF.

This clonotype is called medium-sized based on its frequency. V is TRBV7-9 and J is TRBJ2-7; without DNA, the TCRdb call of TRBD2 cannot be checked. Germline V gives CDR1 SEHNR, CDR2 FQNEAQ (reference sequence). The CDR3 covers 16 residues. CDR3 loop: CASSRKPGLDAYEQYF.

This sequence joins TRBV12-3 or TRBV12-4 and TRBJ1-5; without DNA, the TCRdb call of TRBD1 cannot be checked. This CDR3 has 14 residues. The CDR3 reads CASSFRAGDQPQHF.

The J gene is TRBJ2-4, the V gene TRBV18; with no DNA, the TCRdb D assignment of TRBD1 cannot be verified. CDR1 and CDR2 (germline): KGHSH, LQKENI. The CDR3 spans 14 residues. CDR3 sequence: CASSGQGGGNIQYF.

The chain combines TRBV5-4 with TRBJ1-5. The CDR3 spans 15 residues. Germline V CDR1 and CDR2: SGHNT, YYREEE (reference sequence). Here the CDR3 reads CASSLDGLSNQPQHF.

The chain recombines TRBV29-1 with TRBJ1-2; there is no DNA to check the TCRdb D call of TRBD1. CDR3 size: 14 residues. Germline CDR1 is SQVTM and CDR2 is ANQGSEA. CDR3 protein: CSAYGTGTNYGYTF.

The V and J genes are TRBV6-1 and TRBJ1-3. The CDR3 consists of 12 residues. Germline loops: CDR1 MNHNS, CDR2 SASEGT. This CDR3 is CASSQEGNTIYF.

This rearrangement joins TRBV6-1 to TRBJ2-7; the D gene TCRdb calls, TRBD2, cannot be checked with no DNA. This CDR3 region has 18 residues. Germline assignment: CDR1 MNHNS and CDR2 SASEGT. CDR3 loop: CAATPKTSGIRRAYEQYF.

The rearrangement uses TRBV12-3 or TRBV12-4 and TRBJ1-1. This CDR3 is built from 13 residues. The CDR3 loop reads CASSSRINTEAFF.

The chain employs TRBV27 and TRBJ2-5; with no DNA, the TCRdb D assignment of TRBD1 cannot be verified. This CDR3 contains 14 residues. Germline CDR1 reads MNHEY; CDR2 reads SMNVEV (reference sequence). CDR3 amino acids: CASHTGGNGETQYF.

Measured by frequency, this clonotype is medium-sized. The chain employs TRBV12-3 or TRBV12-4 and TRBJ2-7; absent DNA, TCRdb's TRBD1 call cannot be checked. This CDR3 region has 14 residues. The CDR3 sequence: CASSLDRVFNEQYF.

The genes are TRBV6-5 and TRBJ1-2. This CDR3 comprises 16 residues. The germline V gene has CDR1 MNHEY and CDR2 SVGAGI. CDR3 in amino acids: CASSSNRRKLNYGYTF.

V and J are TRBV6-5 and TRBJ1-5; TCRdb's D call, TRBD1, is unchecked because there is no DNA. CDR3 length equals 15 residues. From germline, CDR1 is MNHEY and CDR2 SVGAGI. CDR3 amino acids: CASSYAGGSNQPQHF.

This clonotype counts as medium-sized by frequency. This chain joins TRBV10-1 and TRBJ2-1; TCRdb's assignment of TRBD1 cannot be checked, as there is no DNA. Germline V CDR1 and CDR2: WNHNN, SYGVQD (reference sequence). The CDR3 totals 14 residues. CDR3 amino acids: CASSRGGRGYEQFF.

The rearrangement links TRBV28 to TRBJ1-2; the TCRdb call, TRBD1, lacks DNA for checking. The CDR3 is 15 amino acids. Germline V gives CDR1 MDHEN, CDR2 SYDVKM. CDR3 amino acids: CASSIAPQDSYGYTF.

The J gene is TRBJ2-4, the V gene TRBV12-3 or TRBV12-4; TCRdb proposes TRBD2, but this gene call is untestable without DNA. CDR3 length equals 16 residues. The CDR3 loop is CASSSPSGSGKNIQYF.

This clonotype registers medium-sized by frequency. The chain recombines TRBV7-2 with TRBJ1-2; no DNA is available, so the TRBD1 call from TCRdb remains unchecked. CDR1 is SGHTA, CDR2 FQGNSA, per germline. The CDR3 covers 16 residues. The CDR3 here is CASSLEGPGRSGGYTF.

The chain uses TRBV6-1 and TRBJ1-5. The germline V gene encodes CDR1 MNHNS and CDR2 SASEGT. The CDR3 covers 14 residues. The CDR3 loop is CASSEGGGNQPQHF.

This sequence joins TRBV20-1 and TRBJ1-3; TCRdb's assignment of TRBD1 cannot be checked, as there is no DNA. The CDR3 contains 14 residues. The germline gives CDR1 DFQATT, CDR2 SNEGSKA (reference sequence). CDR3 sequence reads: CSARDTGTGNTIYF.

CDR3 sequence: CASSPGRGGDTQYF. The rearrangement joins TRBV13 to TRBJ2-3; the TCRdb call, TRBD1, lacks DNA for checking. The CDR3 runs to 14 residues. Germline V gene sequence: CDR1 PRHDT, CDR2 FYEKMQ (reference sequence).

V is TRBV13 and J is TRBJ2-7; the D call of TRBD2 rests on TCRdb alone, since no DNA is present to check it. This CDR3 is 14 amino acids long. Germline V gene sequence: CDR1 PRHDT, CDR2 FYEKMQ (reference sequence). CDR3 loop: CASSPSFGSYEQYF.

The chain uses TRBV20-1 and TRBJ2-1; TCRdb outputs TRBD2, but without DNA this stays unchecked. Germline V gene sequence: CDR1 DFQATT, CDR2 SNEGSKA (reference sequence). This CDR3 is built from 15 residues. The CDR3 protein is CSARGGRERLNEQFF.

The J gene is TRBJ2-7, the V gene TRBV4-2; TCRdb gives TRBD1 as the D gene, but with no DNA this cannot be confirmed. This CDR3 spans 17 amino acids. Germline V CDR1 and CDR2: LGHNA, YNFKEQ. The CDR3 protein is CASSQTRTGTGTYEQYF.

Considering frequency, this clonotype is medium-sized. The CDR3 region is CASSLDGVWNYGYTF. V usage is TRBV7-2 and J usage is TRBJ1-2. This CDR3 has 15 amino acids. Germline CDR1 and CDR2: SGHTA and FQGNSA.

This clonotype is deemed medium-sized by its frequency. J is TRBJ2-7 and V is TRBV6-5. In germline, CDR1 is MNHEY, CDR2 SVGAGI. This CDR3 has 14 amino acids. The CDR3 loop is CASSYSKQANEQYF.

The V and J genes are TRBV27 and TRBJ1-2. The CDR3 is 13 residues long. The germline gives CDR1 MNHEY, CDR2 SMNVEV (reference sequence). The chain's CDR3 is CASSFEGGYGYTF.

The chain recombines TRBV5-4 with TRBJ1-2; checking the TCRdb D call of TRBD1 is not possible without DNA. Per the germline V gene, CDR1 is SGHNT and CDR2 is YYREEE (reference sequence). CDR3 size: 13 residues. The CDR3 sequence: CASSTGTGEGYTF.